This TCR beta chain was profiled in a study of PD-L1 blockade in urothelial cancer. The junction had 7 bases not matched to a gene; V was cut back by 5 bases and J by 6 bases. Germline V lookup: CDR1 SSHAT, CDR2 FNYEAQ (reference sequence). The CDR3 runs 15 residues. Time point meaning: peripheral blood 6 weeks after treatment start. Urothelial carcinoma affected the patients, and it was locally advanced or metastatic. TCRdb's copy holds only in-frame clones and misses some; the assay was immunoSEQ multiplex PCR. The sample shows 40,000 to 55,000 clones, about 90% of them seen only once. The sample in question was PBMCs, obtained around atezolizumab (anti-PD-L1) treatment. This chain joins TRBV7-7 and TRBJ2-1, with 10 bases fitting TRBD2. The source is a man in his 70s with urothelial cancer. Here the CDR3 DNA reads TGTGCCAGCAGCCCGGGACTAGCGACGGGCAATGAGCAGTTCTTC. This codes for CASSPGLATGNEQFF.